Each of the 27 T cell receptor beta chains below was sequenced from the same sample in a study of blood T cell repertoires in COVID-19. Assay used: immunoSEQ multiplex PCR; TCRdb lists only in-frame clones, some missing. Found here are 31,000 or so clones, around 87% of them singletons; the top ten hold about 1.4%. The specimen was peripheral blood. These receptors were obtained from a man aged 55 to 70 with active COVID-19.

The rearrangement joins TRBV4-1 to TRBJ2-3; 9 bases line up with TRBD2. V lost 4 bases to trimming and J lost 3 bases; unmatched junction nucleotides: 5. Germline-derived CDR1 and CDR2 are MGHRA and YSYEKL. The CDR3 sequence is 15 residues long. CDR3 bases: TGCGCCAGCAGCCGTGGACTAGCGAGGACAGATACGCAGTATTTT. Amino acids: CASSRGLARTDTQYF.

The gene calls are TRBV7-9 and TRBJ2-2, with 11 bases fitting TRBD1. CDR1 and CDR2 (germline): SEHNR, FQNEAQ (reference sequence). The CDR3 covers 13 residues. Unmatched junction bases numbered 3, after V lost 11 bases and J lost 4 bases. CDR3 sequence: CAHGTGGTGELFF. Written as DNA, the CDR3 is TGTGCCCACGGGACAGGGGGCACCGGGGAGCTGTTTTTT.

The rearrangement joins TRBV10-1 to TRBJ2-1; TRBD1 matches 11 bases. Trimming removed 6 bases from V and 6 bases from J; junction bases left unmatched: 7. The germline CDR1 and CDR2 sequences are WNHNN and SYGVQD (reference sequence). CDR3 size: 15 residues. CDR3 sequence (DNA): TGCGCCAGCAGGGCCTTGGGACAGGGGGGCAATGAGCAGTTCTTC. Encoded protein: CASRALGQGGNEQFF.

V usage is TRBV7-2 and J usage is TRBJ2-1; TRBD1 aligns across 11 bases. Looked up from germline, CDR1 is SGHTA and CDR2 is FQGNSA. The V and J ends lost 2 bases and 9 bases, in that order; junction bases with no gene match: 6. CDR3 length: 15 residues. The CDR3 reads CASSLHGQGALEQFF. In DNA form, the CDR3 reads TGTGCCAGCAGCTTACACGGACAGGGGGCACTTGAGCAGTTCTTC.

The genes are TRBV28 and TRBJ2-2, with 7 bases aligning to TRBD1. Germline trimming cut 5 bases from V and 3 bases from J; bases unmatched to any gene: 6. Germline V gene data show CDR1 as MDHEN and CDR2 as SYDVKM. The CDR3 covers 15 residues. CDR3 loop: CASSPGQQDTGELFF. Written as DNA, the CDR3 is TGTGCCAGCAGTCCGGGACAGCAAGACACCGGGGAGCTGTTTTTT.

The chain is built from TRBV5-4 and TRBJ2-7; 10 positions match TRBD2. Germline V gene data show CDR1 as SGHNT and CDR2 as YYREEE (reference sequence). The CDR3 covers 15 residues. V was clipped by 3 bases and J by 1 base; unmatched bases: 4. The CDR3, as DNA: TGTGCCAGCAGCTCGAGCGGGGGGGCATCCTACGAGCAGTACTTC. It codes for CASSSSGGASYEQYF.

Only one count was recorded for this clone. The chain links TRBV24-1 to TRBJ2-3; D gene unclear. The CDR3 is 14 residues long. V was trimmed by 9 bases and J by 0 bases, leaving 12 bases between them. CDR1 KGHDR and CDR2 SFDVKD come from the germline V gene. The CDR3 DNA is TGTGCCACCGCTCTAACCGAGAGCACAGATACGCAGTATTTT. This translates into CATALTESTDTQYF.

This clone has only one observation. The chain recombines TRBV5-4 with TRBJ2-5; maybe TRBD2 (6 bases). The CDR3 spans 15 residues. V lost 2 bases and J 4 bases, leaving 15 bases between the germline ends. CDR1 is SGHNT, CDR2 YYREEE, per germline (reference sequence). The CDR3: CASSFSLGGLETQYF. CDR3 sequence (DNA): TGTGCCAGCAGCTTTTCGCTTGGGGGGTTAGAGACCCAGTACTTC. The full variable domain, rest sourced from reference TRBV5-4 and TRBJ2-5, is ETGVTQSPTHLIKTRGQQVTLRCSSQSGHNTVSWYQQALGQGPQFIFQYYREEENGRGNFPPRFSGLQFPNYSSELNVNALELDDSALYLCASSFSLGGLETQYFGPGTRLLVL.

The rearrangement links TRBV28 to TRBJ2-2, with a tentative D call TRBD2 (7 bases). CDR1 is MDHEN and CDR2 is SYDVKM in the germline V gene. The CDR3 length is 19 residues. Trimming left V 3 bases short and J 0 bases short, with 20 bases between. The CDR3 nucleotides read TGTGCCAGCAGTTTGCCGCGGGGGCGCCGCGGGGCGAACACCGGGGAGCTGTTTTTT. Its protein is CASSLPRGRRGANTGELFF.

The chain's CDR3 is CASSYLQPGSYEQYF. CDR3 coding DNA: TGTGCCAGCAGCTACTTACAACCCGGGTCCTACGAGCAGTACTTC. The gene calls are TRBV5-6 and TRBJ2-7; the D is unclear. Trimming pared 3 bases from V and 1 base from J, leaving 14 bases between. The CDR3 sequence is 15 residues long. Germline V gives CDR1 SGHDT, CDR2 YYEEEE.

The genes are TRBV7-2 and TRBJ2-4; TRBD2 is a possible D gene (6 bases). The ends were cut back, 3 bases at V and 9 bases at J, with 12 bases in the middle. This CDR3 is built from 13 residues. CDR1 SGHTA and CDR2 FQGNSA come from the germline V gene. The CDR3 protein is CASSLSEAGIQYF. CDR3 sequence (DNA): TGTGCCAGCAGCTTGTCCGAAGCGGGCATTCAGTACTTC.

This clone was seen a single time. The chain couples TRBV28 to TRBJ1-5; D remains ambiguous. Germline V gene data show CDR1 as MDHEN and CDR2 as SYDVKM. The ends were cut back, 8 bases at V and 0 bases at J, with 11 bases in the middle. The CDR3 loop spans 14 amino acids. For the CDR3, the DNA is TGTGCCAGCGCCGACGGGGATAGCAATCAGCCCCAGCATTTT. As protein: CASADGDSNQPQHF.

The chain carries TRBV9 and TRBJ2-1; D might be TRBD2 (6 bases). The CDR3 totals 14 residues. CDR1 and CDR2 (germline): SGDLS, YYNGEE. V shed 4 bases and J shed 9 bases, with 17 bases lying between them. CDR3 in amino acids: CASSKEWASVEQFF. Written as DNA, the CDR3 is TGTGCCAGCAGCAAAGAGTGGGCTAGCGTTGAGCAGTTCTTC.

The rearrangement uses TRBV19 and TRBJ2-2; 9 bases align to TRBD2. The CDR3 runs 14 residues. Unmatched junction bases numbered 2, after V lost 4 bases and J lost 5 bases. Germline CDR1 is LNHDA and CDR2 is SQIVND (reference sequence). The CDR3 loop is CASSTSGETGELFF. DNA for the CDR3: TGTGCCAGTAGTACTAGCGGGGAGACCGGGGAGCTGTTTTTT.

The genes are TRBV10-3 and TRBJ2-3, with TRBD1 matching 7 bases. The junction had 5 bases not matched to a gene; V was cut back by 0 bases and J by 5 bases. The CDR3 runs 15 residues. The germline gives CDR1 ENHRY, CDR2 SYGVKD. The CDR3 nucleotides read TGTGCCATCAGTGAGTCAGGGGGCGCGGGAGATACGCAGTATTTT. Encoded protein: CAISESGGAGDTQYF.

The rearrangement uses TRBV5-5 and TRBJ1-2; tentatively, D is TRBD1 (6 bases). Trimming removed 2 bases at V and 7 bases at J, with 12 bases between. Germline V CDR1 and CDR2: SGHKS, YYEKEE (reference sequence). The CDR3 is 13 residues long. The CDR3 DNA reads TGTGCCAGCAGCTTAGGGGGATCTCGTGGCTACACCTTC. It is translated as CASSLGGSRGYTF.

This clone was recorded a few times. The chain has TRBV5-1 and TRBJ2-3; D remains unclear. CDR3 length: 14 amino acids. The V end was cut by 6 bases, the J end by 6 bases, with 17 bases between. Germline loops: CDR1 SGHRS, CDR2 YFSETQ. The CDR3 DNA reads TGCGCCAGCACGTTTGACTCCCCTAAGGATACGCAGTATTTT. Translated, it gives CASTFDSPKDTQYF.

The J gene is TRBJ1-6, the V gene TRBV5-6; weak D call: TRBD1 (5 bases). V gave up 0 bases and J gave up 8 bases, with 18 bases separating them. The germline V gene encodes CDR1 SGHDT and CDR2 YYEEEE. The CDR3 runs 17 residues. DNA for the CDR3: TGTGCCAGCAGCTTGGGGTGGGGCCAAGACTGGGATTCACCCCTCCACTTT. This codes for CASSLGWGQDWDSPLHF.

The V and J genes are TRBV6-5 and TRBJ1-2; D remains ambiguous. Germline CDR1 is MNHEY and CDR2 is SVGAGI. The V and J ends lost 7 bases and 8 bases respectively, with 20 bases between them. The CDR3 runs to 14 residues. CDR3 nucleotide sequence: TGTGCCAGCACCCCGGGGTCGACTGTAAAAGGCTACACCTTC. It encodes CASTPGSTVKGYTF.

The rearrangement links TRBV5-4 to TRBJ2-1, with TRBD2 matching over 12 bases. This CDR3 comprises 17 residues. Germline V gene data show CDR1 as SGHNT and CDR2 as YYREEE (reference sequence). V dropped 4 bases and J dropped 9; count of bases not matched to a gene: 14. The chain's CDR3 is CASSPWGASGGVSEQFF. The DNA for the CDR3 is TGTGCCAGCAGCCCCTGGGGTGCTAGCGGGGGGGTAAGTGAGCAGTTCTTC.

This chain joins TRBV27 and TRBJ1-2, with 7 nucleotides matching TRBD1. The CDR3 is made up of 15 amino acids. Germline V CDR1 and CDR2: MNHEY, SMNVEV (reference sequence). The trim removed 6 bases at V and 4 bases at J, leaving 11 bases unmatched. The CDR3 is CASSTTTGWTYGYTF. For the CDR3, the DNA is TGTGCCAGCAGCACGACGACAGGGTGGACCTATGGCTACACCTTC.

The chain couples TRBV6-1 to TRBJ2-3; 10 bases are shared with TRBD2. V was clipped by 4 bases and J by 6 bases; unmatched bases: 13. The CDR3 length is 17 residues. The germline V gene has CDR1 MNHNS and CDR2 SASEGT. The CDR3 reads CASSARQGLARGDTQYF. Written as DNA, the CDR3 is TGTGCCAGCAGTGCTCGGCAGGGACTAGCGAGGGGGGATACGCAGTATTTT.

J is TRBJ2-5 and V is TRBV4-3, with a weak D call TRBD2 (5 bases). The germline V and J ends were trimmed by 1 base and 4 bases, with 13 bases remaining between them. CDR1 LGHNA and CDR2 YSLEER come from the germline V gene. The CDR3 covers 15 residues. The CDR3 DNA reads as TGCGCCAGCAGCCAAGGTTCGGGGAGAGGAGAGACCCAGTACTTC. This codes for CASSQGSGRGETQYF.

The genes are TRBV24-1 and TRBJ1-1; 7 bases match TRBD1. The V and J ends lost 4 bases and 3 bases, in that order; junction bases with no gene match: 7. Per germline, CDR1 KGHDR and CDR2 SFDVKD. The CDR3 runs to 15 residues. This CDR3 is CATSESDRMYTEAFF. The CDR3 nucleotides are TGTGCCACCAGTGAGTCGGACAGGATGTACACTGAAGCTTTCTTT.

The V gene is TRBV7-9, the J gene TRBJ1-1; the D is unclear. Looked up from germline, CDR1 is SEHNR and CDR2 is FQNEAQ (reference sequence). This CDR3 comprises 11 residues. The germline V and J ends were trimmed by 5 bases and 7 bases, with 8 bases remaining between them. The DNA for the CDR3 is TGTGCCAGCAGCCCTCAGTATGAAGCTTTCTTT. Amino acids: CASSPQYEAFF.

This chain uses TRBV6-6 with TRBJ2-5; D gene unclear. This CDR3 is built from 12 residues. CDR1 and CDR2 from the germline V gene are MNHNY and SVGAGI (reference sequence). Trimming shortened V by 4 bases and J by 5 bases, and 8 bases separated the two germline ends. CDR3 DNA sequence: TGTGCCAGCAGTTCCCTCGGGGAGACCCAGTACTTC. Protein: CASSSLGETQYF.

This clone was seen a few times. CDR3 sequence (DNA): TGTGCCAGCAGGACTCTAGCAGATACGCAGTATTTT. As protein: CASRTLADTQYF. V and J are TRBV27 and TRBJ2-3; no firm D call. Trimming stripped 6 bases from V and 4 bases from J, with 8 bases between. The germline V gene has CDR1 MNHEY and CDR2 SMNVEV (reference sequence). This CDR3 contains 12 residues.